This entry lists 14 T cell receptor beta chains sequenced from one sample in a study of blood T cells in healthy people across ages (dated by TCRdb to the mid-2010s). Libraries were built with 5' RACE. The instrument given in TCRdb is Illumina HiSeq 2500. A second PCR of 7 to 11 cycles was run with a J-beta primer mix and a sample-barcoded 5' primer. Using fastp at Q25 and MiXCR, TCRdb reprocessed the public reads and kept productive beta chains. For every CDR3 protein sequence, its rows merge into one entry that carries the most common genes and DNA. The sample includes approximately 800,000 distinct CDR3 sequences, with 55% to 65% observed a single time. The ten largest clones capture roughly 25% of the sample. Sequenced: blood. The receptor source for this set is a man aged 25 to 40 in good health.

This clonotype was recorded a few times. The rearrangement joins TRBV6-1 to TRBJ1-6; D not resolved. Germline V gives CDR1 MNHNS, CDR2 SASEGT. V lost 5 bases and J 0 bases, leaving 17 bases between the germline ends. The CDR3 covers 18 residues. CDR3 region: CASSQFDWASSYNSPLHF. CDR3 coding DNA: TGTGCCAGCAGTCAATTCGACTGGGCCAGCTCCTATAATTCACCCCTCCACTTT.

V is TRBV13 and J is TRBJ2-1, with D perhaps being TRBD1 or TRBD2 (5 bases each). The V end lost 1 base, the J end lost 3 bases, and 10 bases lay between the germline ends. The CDR3 loop spans 15 amino acids. Germline CDR1 reads PRHDT; CDR2 reads FYEKMQ (reference sequence). CDR3 sequence (DNA): TGTGCCAGCAGCTTAGTGGGACCCGACTACAATGAGCAGTTCTTC. Its translation is CASSLVGPDYNEQFF.

This rearrangement joins TRBV28 to TRBJ2-7, with D perhaps matching TRBD1 (6 bases). The CDR3 runs to 18 residues. Germline V gene sequence: CDR1 MDHEN, CDR2 SYDVKM. Deletions cut 4 bases from V and 2 bases from J, with 24 bases between. CDR3 sequence: CASSSGALGSGQPYEQYF. CDR3 nucleotides: TGTGCCAGCAGTTCCGGGGCACTAGGATCTGGACAGCCCTACGAGCAGTACTTC.

The genes are TRBV4-3 and TRBJ1-2, with D possibly TRBD1 on 5 matching bases. Germline CDR1 reads LGHNA; CDR2 reads YSLEER. V was cut by 2 bases and J by 6 bases, with 19 bases left in between. The CDR3 is 16 amino acids. This CDR3 reads CASSQPYRTGPDGYTF. In nucleotides, the CDR3 is TGCGCCAGCAGCCAACCTTACCGGACGGGACCTGATGGCTACACCTTC.

The V call is TRBV28, the J call TRBJ2-1; 7 bases match TRBD2. Germline V gene sequence: CDR1 MDHEN, CDR2 SYDVKM. This CDR3 has 11 residues. CDR3 bases: TGTGCTGTGCGGGGGAACAATGAGCAGTTCTTC. Amino acid sequence: CAVRGNNEQFF.

The chain carries TRBV6-2 or TRBV6-3 and TRBJ1-2; no clear D gene. The CDR3 extends over 12 amino acids. V lost 5 bases to trimming and J lost 7 bases, with 11 bases between them. The V gene's germline CDR1 is MNHEY and CDR2 SVGEGT. CDR3 DNA: TGTGCCAGCAGTGCCACCGTGGCTGGCTACACCTTC. Protein sequence: CASSATVAGYTF.

The gene calls are TRBV28 and TRBJ2-5; the D is unclear. The J call could be wrong; TRBJ2-7 is a better fit for the DNA end. The length of the CDR3 is 15 residues. Germline V lookup: CDR1 MDHEN, CDR2 SYDVKM. The CDR3 region has the DNA TGTGCCAGCAGCCTGACTTCAGGCCCCCTTTACGAGCAGTACTTC. Translating gives CASSLTSGPLYEQYF.

The table lists this clonotype with a few counts. The CDR3 here is CASSQGTGDGYTF. The CDR3 DNA follows: TGTGCCAGCAGCCAAGGGACAGGGGATGGCTACACCTTC. This sequence joins TRBV12-3 or TRBV12-4 and TRBJ1-2; TRBD1 agrees at 10 bases. The V gene end was trimmed by 6 bases and the J gene end by 6 bases; junction bases not matched to a gene: 4. The CDR3 totals 13 residues.

The CDR3 region is CASTEGGLDKNIQYF. CDR3 DNA sequence: TGTGCCAGCACGGAAGGGGGTTTGGACAAAAACATTCAGTACTTC. This chain uses TRBV28 with TRBJ2-4, with D possibly being TRBD1 (6 bases). Germline lookup yields CDR1 MDHEN and CDR2 SYDVKM. Trimming took 7 bases from V and 3 from J, leaving 16 bases between them. This CDR3 is 15 amino acids long.

The chain couples TRBV7-6 to TRBJ2-1; the D gene could be TRBD1 or TRBD2 (5 bases each). Germline V gives CDR1 SGHVS, CDR2 FNYEAQ. There are 17 residues in the CDR3. Trimming shortened V by 5 bases and J by 6 bases, and 23 bases separated the two germline ends. The CDR3 loop is CASSLGAAGVRSNEQFF. The CDR3, as DNA: TGTGCCAGCAGCCTAGGGGCGGCCGGGGTTAGAAGCAATGAGCAGTTCTTC.

This clonotype was found a few times. The chain has TRBV12-3 or TRBV12-4 and TRBJ1-2; 12 bases align to TRBD1. The CDR3 totals 15 residues. V lost 6 bases to trimming and J lost 8 bases; unmatched junction nucleotides: 10. CDR3 protein: CASSLRDRGLEGYTF. The CDR3 DNA reads as TGTGCCAGCAGCCTCCGGGACAGGGGGCTCGAGGGCTACACCTTC.

For this clonotype: In this CDR3 the conserved last residue, phenylalanine or tryptophan, is missing, so a read error is likely. The chain carries TRBV7-2 and TRBJ2-3, with D perhaps TRBD2 (5 bases). CDR1 and CDR2 from the germline V gene are SGHTA and FQGNSA. The CDR3 totals 14 residues. The germline V and J ends were trimmed by 4 bases and 1 base, with 9 bases remaining between them. In nucleotides, the CDR3 is TGTGCCAGCAGCTCCCCCGGGGGCACAGATACGCAGTATTTA. Its protein is CASSSPGGTDTQYL.

The genes are TRBV4-2 and TRBJ2-2; a possible D gene is TRBD2 (6 bases). Trimming shortened V by 2 bases and J by 0 bases, and 16 bases separated the two germline ends. The CDR3 sequence is 18 residues long. Germline-derived CDR1 and CDR2 are LGHNA and YNFKEQ. Here the CDR3 DNA reads TGTGCCAGCAGCCAATCCTCCCCCGGGGGAGCGAACACCGGGGAGCTGTTTTTT. Translated: CASSQSSPGGANTGELFF.

As concerns this clonotype: An end of the junction does not agree with germline; a read error may underlie this. This chain joins TRBV29-1 and TRBJ1-2; no reliable D call. Germline V gene data show CDR1 as SQVTM and CDR2 as ANQGSEA. This CDR3 contains 14 residues. The CDR3, as DNA: TGCAGCGCGTTGATAGAGGGATTGGGCTATGACTACACCTTC. It yields the protein CSALIEGLGYDYTF.